The 4 T cell receptor beta chains reported below all come from one sample, sequenced in a study of blood T cell repertoires in COVID-19. Measured with immunoSEQ multiplex PCR; TCRdb has only the in-frame clones, and not every one. The sample shows 55,000 to 65,000 clones, 91% of them seen only once. Sequencing input: peripheral blood. These receptors were taken from a man aged 55-75 years with acute or convalescent COVID-19.

This sequence joins TRBV30 and TRBJ1-6, with TRBD1 as a possible D gene (6 bases). V lost 2 bases to trimming and J lost 9 bases, with 14 bases between them. The CDR3 extends over 14 amino acids. Germline V CDR1 and CDR2: GTSNPN, SVGIG (reference sequence). The CDR3 region has the DNA TGTGCCTGGAGTCTACCCAGGGGAAGTTCACCCCTCCACTTT. Translation gives CAWSLPRGSSPLHF.

The V and J genes are TRBV19 and TRBJ2-3; possibly TRBD2 for D (5 bases). The CDR3 sequence is 13 residues long. Per the germline V gene, CDR1 is LNHDA and CDR2 is SQIVND (reference sequence). Trimming pared 7 bases from V and 1 base from J, leaving 9 bases between. The CDR3, as DNA: TGTGCCAGTAAGACGGAGGGCACAGATACGCAGTATTTT. Its translation is CASKTEGTDTQYF.

V gene TRBV28 combines with J gene TRBJ1-5; 10 bases agree with TRBD1. The CDR3 has 14 amino acids. J lost 2 bases, V lost 10 bases, and 5 bases had no gene match. From germline, CDR1 is MDHEN and CDR2 SYDVKM. The CDR3 DNA sequence: TGTGCCACTTCCGGGACAGGGGGCAATCAGCCCCAGCATTTT. Protein product: CATSGTGGNQPQHF.

In nucleotides, the CDR3 is TGTGCCACCATGGGGCAGGGGAACTATGGCTACACCTTC. It yields the protein CATMGQGNYGYTF. J is TRBJ1-2 and V is TRBV24-1, with D possibly TRBD1 on 6 matching bases. V was shortened by 8 bases and J by 2 bases, with 11 bases between the two germline ends. CDR3 size: 13 residues. CDR1 is KGHDR, CDR2 SFDVKD, per germline.